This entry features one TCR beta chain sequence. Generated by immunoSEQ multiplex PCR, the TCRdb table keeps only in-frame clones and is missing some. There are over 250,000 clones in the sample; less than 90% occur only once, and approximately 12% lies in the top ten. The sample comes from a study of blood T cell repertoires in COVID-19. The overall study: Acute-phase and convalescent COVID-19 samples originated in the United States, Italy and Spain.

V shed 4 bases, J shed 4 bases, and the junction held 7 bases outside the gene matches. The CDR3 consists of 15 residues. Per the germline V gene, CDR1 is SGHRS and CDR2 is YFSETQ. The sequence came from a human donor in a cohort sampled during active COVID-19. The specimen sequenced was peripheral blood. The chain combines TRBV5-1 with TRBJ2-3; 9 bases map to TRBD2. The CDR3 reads CASSRSGSIADTQYF. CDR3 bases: TGCGCCAGCAGCCGTAGCGGGAGCATCGCAGATACGCAGTATTTT.